This entry is about one TCR beta chain. The antigen is unknown. The data were obtained in a study of T cell responses to AZD1222 COVID-19 vaccine. CDR1 and CDR2 from the germline V gene are MNHEY and SVGEGT. This CDR3 has 14 amino acids. Trimming cost V 3 bases and J 2 bases, with 10 bases left between them. General study results and limits: Repertoire sampling was restricted to post-peak T cell response timepoints. Of spike-specific TCRs, nearly half reportedly target regions left unmutated in variants. Spike-specific TCR repertoires showed rising breadth and depth after two AZD1222 doses. There were mostly white British donors and more females than males, and clonal diversity was possibly underestimated.

TCRdb keeps only in-frame clones here, not all; method: immunoSEQ multiplex PCR. The profile shows around 95,000 clones, around 87% of them singletons. The sequence was obtained from an adult in good health. The V gene is TRBV6-2 or TRBV6-3, the J gene TRBJ1-2; D is unresolved. This specimen consisted of peripheral blood, obtained on day 0 of MenACWY control vaccination. In DNA form, the CDR3 reads TGTGCCAGCAGTTATCAGGAGGCGAACTATGGCTACACCTTC. It codes for CASSYQEANYGYTF.